A single sample gave rise to the 29 T cell receptor beta chains below, sequenced in a study of shared clonotypes between healthy human individuals. Profiling relied on immunoSEQ multiplex PCR, and the TCRdb table lists in-frame clones only, not all of them. Of around 2.5 million clones detected, approximately 93% appear once; the ten largest clones hold about 0.38%. The sample consisted of naive CD4+ T cells from PBMCs. The subset denotes: CD45RA+ positively selected. These receptors were collected from a man in his late teens or twenties in good health. Some clones in this sample may be carry-over from other donors' samples.

The chain recombines TRBV27 with TRBJ2-7; 12 bases agree with TRBD2. This CDR3 has 17 amino acids. With V trimmed by 3 bases and J by 4 bases, 10 bases remained unmatched. Per the germline V gene, CDR1 is MNHEY and CDR2 is SMNVEV (reference sequence). The CDR3 nucleotides read TGTGCCAGCAGTTTGAAGCCTAGCGGGAGGGCCTCTTACGAGCAGTACTTC. Protein: CASSLKPSGRASYEQYF.

This sequence joins TRBV2 and TRBJ2-6; D is tentatively TRBD1 or TRBD2 (7 bases each). The CDR3 length is 16 residues. The germline V and J ends were trimmed by 6 bases and 2 bases, with 14 bases remaining between them. Germline V gene data show CDR1 as SNHLY and CDR2 as FYNNEI. The CDR3 is CASRETGTTGANVLTF. In nucleotides, the CDR3 is TGTGCCAGCAGAGAGACAGGGACTACTGGGGCCAACGTCCTGACTTTC.

The chain uses TRBV7-9 and TRBJ2-4; 9 bases fit TRBD2. V trimming: 1 base; J trimming: 6 bases; junction bases outside the gene matches: 4. CDR3 length: 15 amino acids. CDR1 and CDR2 (germline): SEHNR, FQNEAQ (reference sequence). The CDR3 sequence is CASSLDSGSINIQYF. CDR3 nucleotides: TGTGCCAGCAGCTTAGATAGCGGGAGTATAAACATTCAGTACTTC.

This chain links TRBV28 with TRBJ1-5; the D is unclear. Per germline, CDR1 MDHEN and CDR2 SYDVKM. CDR3 length: 15 amino acids. Deletions cut 2 bases from V and 2 bases from J, with 10 bases between. The CDR3: CASSLIQLGNQPQHF. DNA of the CDR3: TGTGCCAGCAGTTTAATACAACTTGGCAATCAGCCCCAGCATTTT.

A few counts support this clone. Other nucleotide sequences from this sample produce the same CDR3. The V call is TRBV29-1, the J call TRBJ2-5; D remains ambiguous. Looked up from germline, CDR1 is SQVTM and CDR2 is ANQGSEA. The CDR3 totals 12 residues. Trimming stripped 7 bases from V and 5 bases from J, with 14 bases between. This chain's CDR3 is CSATTGGETQYF. CDR3 bases: TGCAGCGCTACCACCGGTGGGGAGACCCAGTACTTC.

The chain's CDR3 is CASSPLTGGYGYTF. The CDR3 DNA follows: TGTGCCAGCAGCCCCTTAACAGGGGGCTATGGCTACACCTTC. The gene calls are TRBV9 and TRBJ1-2; TRBD1 agrees at 8 bases. This CDR3 region has 14 residues. Germline CDR1 reads SGDLS; CDR2 reads YYNGEE. With 4 bases clipped from V and 4 bases from J, the junction kept 6 bases outside the gene matches.

The rearrangement joins TRBV5-6 to TRBJ2-1; 15 bases are shared with TRBD2. This CDR3 comprises 14 residues. Germline trimming cut 0 bases from V and 14 bases from J; bases unmatched to any gene: 3. Germline V lookup: CDR1 SGHDT, CDR2 YYEEEE. CDR3 DNA sequence: TGTGCCAGCAGCTTGGGGACTAGCGGGAGGGTGAAGTTCTTC. Its protein is CASSLGTSGRVKFF.

The V call is TRBV25-1, the J call TRBJ2-7; 9 bases line up with TRBD1. Germline CDR1 is MGHDK and CDR2 is SYGVNS. The CDR3 is made up of 15 amino acids. The ends lost 4 bases at V and 3 bases at J; junction bases unmatched: 7. CDR3 sequence (DNA): TGTGCCAGCAGTGTTCCCGGGACAGGGTTCTACGAGCAGTACTTC. Translating gives CASSVPGTGFYEQYF.

The V call is TRBV7-3, the J call TRBJ2-3, with TRBD2 identical over 9 bases. V shed 1 base, J shed 4 bases, and the junction held 15 bases outside the gene matches. The germline gives CDR1 SGHTA, CDR2 FQGTGA. This CDR3 spans 19 amino acids. This CDR3 is CASSLIPQGKTSGPDTQYF. The CDR3 DNA follows: TGTGCCAGCAGCTTAATACCCCAGGGCAAGACTAGCGGACCAGATACGCAGTATTTT.

This chain joins TRBV19 and TRBJ2-7; D unresolved. Germline assignment: CDR1 LNHDA and CDR2 SQIVND (reference sequence). The CDR3 loop spans 14 amino acids. V lost 6 bases to trimming and J lost 2 bases, with 14 bases between them. The CDR3, as DNA: TGTGCCAGTAGGGCAGGCGGATCCGCCTACGAGCAGTACTTC. Protein product: CASRAGGSAYEQYF. The whole variable domain, remainder taken from reference TRBV19 and TRBJ2-7, is DGGITQSPKYLFRKEGQNVTLSCEQNLNHDAMYWYRQDPGQGLRLIYYSQIVNDFQKGDIAEGYSVSREKKESFPLTVTSAQKNPTAFYLCASRAGGSAYEQYFGPGTRLTVT.

J is TRBJ1-4 and V is TRBV7-2, with 8 positions matching TRBD1. Trimming took 5 bases from V and 0 from J; bases not matched to a gene: 11. This CDR3 spans 18 amino acids. Germline V gene sequence: CDR1 SGHTA, CDR2 FQGNSA. The CDR3 nucleotides are TGTGCCAGCAGCCCTCAGGACAGGGTAATTGCAACTAATGAAAAACTGTTTTTT. This codes for CASSPQDRVIATNEKLFF.

The chain combines TRBV27 with TRBJ2-5; 7 nucleotides align to TRBD1. J lost 3 bases, V lost 2 bases, and 3 bases had no gene match. This CDR3 is built from 14 residues. From germline, CDR1 is MNHEY and CDR2 SMNVEV (reference sequence). The CDR3 loop is CASSLQGQKETQYF. The CDR3 coding sequence is TGTGCCAGCAGTTTACAGGGACAGAAAGAGACCCAGTACTTC.

This chain joins TRBV4-1 and TRBJ2-1; D is unclear. The CDR3 runs 15 residues. Germline V gene data show CDR1 as MGHRA and CDR2 as YSYEKL. The ends were cut back, 2 bases at V and 5 bases at J, with 13 bases in the middle. Written as DNA, the CDR3 is TGCGCCAGCAGCCAACAAGCAAAGGTGGACAATGAGCAGTTCTTC. It translates to CASSQQAKVDNEQFF.

V and J are TRBV7-8 and TRBJ1-1; perhaps TRBD1 as D (6 bases). The V gene lost 2 bases and the J gene lost 1 base, with 11 bases spanning the gap. The CDR3 has 15 amino acids. Germline CDR1 SGHVS, CDR2 FQNEAQ. The CDR3 DNA is TGTGCCAGCAGCTTAACCGCGACAGGGAACACTGAAGCTTTCTTT. Translation gives CASSLTATGNTEAFF.

Only one count was recorded for this clone. The chain joins TRBV6-6 to TRBJ2-7; D remains unclear. Germline-derived CDR1 and CDR2 are MNHNY and SVGAGI (reference sequence). The V end was cut by 4 bases, the J end by 0 bases, with 10 bases between. The CDR3 contains 14 residues. Written as DNA, the CDR3 is TGTGCCAGCAGTTTCCCCTCCACCTCCTACGAGCAGTACTTC. It yields the protein CASSFPSTSYEQYF.

This chain's CDR3 is CASSPYRLAGEPHEQYF. For the CDR3, the DNA is TGTGCCAGCTCACCATACCGACTAGCGGGAGAACCCCACGAGCAGTACTTC. The chain couples TRBV18 to TRBJ2-7; 12 bases line up with TRBD2. The CDR3 spans 17 residues. In germline, CDR1 is KGHSH, CDR2 LQKENI. V lost 2 bases, J lost 5 bases, and 10 bases stayed unmatched.

The rearrangement links TRBV30 to TRBJ1-2; no clear D. CDR1 and CDR2 (germline): GTSNPN, SVGIG (reference sequence). The CDR3 is made up of 15 amino acids. The V gene lost 0 bases and the J gene lost 2 bases, with 13 bases spanning the gap. The CDR3: CAWSVRSGQNYGYTF. In DNA, the CDR3 is TGTGCCTGGAGTGTACGAAGCGGTCAGAACTATGGCTACACCTTC.

This rearrangement joins TRBV6-6 to TRBJ1-1, with D possibly TRBD1 on 5 matching bases. Germline CDR1 and CDR2: MNHNY and SVGAGI (reference sequence). The ends were cut back, 0 bases at V and 5 bases at J, with 10 bases in the middle. This CDR3 comprises 14 residues. In DNA form, the CDR3 reads TGTGCCAGCAGTTACTCAGGGGTTGTGACTGAAGCTTTCTTT. It is translated as CASSYSGVVTEAFF.

This chain connects TRBV19 to TRBJ1-2; D is unclear. Germline lookup yields CDR1 LNHDA and CDR2 SQIVND (reference sequence). The V end lost 5 bases, the J end lost 0 bases, and 10 bases lay between the germline ends. The CDR3 contains 14 residues. Here the CDR3 reads CASSWGAANYGYTF. CDR3 DNA sequence: TGTGCCAGTAGTTGGGGTGCAGCTAACTATGGCTACACCTTC.

The chain couples TRBV28 to TRBJ2-3; 10 nucleotides align to TRBD2. CDR1 is MDHEN and CDR2 is SYDVKM in the germline V gene. This CDR3 spans 19 amino acids. The V gene end was trimmed by 2 bases and the J gene end by 5 bases; junction bases not matched to a gene: 16. The CDR3 DNA reads as TGTGCCAGCAGTTTAAAGAGAAGAAGCAGCGGGAGGGCCGAAGATACGCAGTATTTT. Protein: CASSLKRRSSGRAEDTQYF. Combining the CDR3 with reference TRBV28 and TRBJ2-3 gives the whole variable domain DVKVTQSSRYLVKRTGEKVFLECVQDMDHENMFWYRQDPGLGLRLIYFSYDVKMKEKGDIPEGYSVSREKKERFSLILESASTNQTSMYLCASSLKRRSSGRAEDTQYFGPGTRLTVL.

The chain recombines TRBV28 with TRBJ2-7; D may be TRBD1 (6 bases). Per the germline V gene, CDR1 is MDHEN and CDR2 is SYDVKM. Trimming cost V 6 bases and J 3 bases, with 18 bases left between them. This CDR3 spans 15 amino acids. The CDR3 DNA sequence: TGTGCCAGCAGCCGAGCGCCCCTACAGGGCTACGAGCAGTACTTC. It is translated as CASSRAPLQGYEQYF.

This chain links TRBV15 with TRBJ2-7, with no clear D. The ends were cut back, 3 bases at V and 4 bases at J, with 10 bases in the middle. In germline, CDR1 is LNHNV, CDR2 YYDKDF (reference sequence). There are 13 residues in the CDR3. CDR3 coding DNA: TGTGCCACCAGCAGGAGTAGGTTTTACGAGCAGTACTTC. Translating gives CATSRSRFYEQYF.

Worth noting for this clone: Other DNA sequences from this sample encode an identical CDR3 as well. The CDR3 DNA is TGTGCCAGCAGTTACTCAGGGCAGGGGACCTACGAGCAGTACTTC. Its translation is CASSYSGQGTYEQYF. This chain uses TRBV6-5 with TRBJ2-7, with D possibly being TRBD1 (6 bases). Germline CDR1 is MNHEY and CDR2 is SVGAGI. V gave up 0 bases and J gave up 2 bases, with 11 bases separating them. The CDR3 has 15 amino acids.

Regarding this clone: Other DNA sequences within the sample encode an identical CDR3. The chain recombines TRBV7-9 with TRBJ2-1, with TRBD2 matching over 10 bases. CDR1 SEHNR and CDR2 FQNEAQ come from the germline V gene (reference sequence). The ends lost 2 bases at V and 6 bases at J; junction bases unmatched: 1. This CDR3 is built from 14 residues. The CDR3 coding sequence is TGTGCCAGCAGCTTACTAGCGGGAGTCAATGAGCAGTTCTTC. Residues: CASSLLAGVNEQFF.

In the case of this clone: Other DNA sequences in the sample encode the same CDR3. The chain is built from TRBV5-1 and TRBJ2-2, with 8 bases lining up with TRBD1. The CDR3 sequence is 16 residues long. V was pared by 2 bases and J by 1 base, with 4 bases of the junction left unmatched. Germline values: CDR1 SGHRS, CDR2 YFSETQ. DNA of the CDR3: TGCGCCAGCAGCTTAACGGGGACAGGGAACACCGGGGAGCTGTTTTTT. It encodes CASSLTGTGNTGELFF.

V and J are TRBV20-1 and TRBJ1-6, with D unresolved. CDR1 is DFQATT and CDR2 is SNEGSKA in the germline V gene (reference sequence). Trimming pared 5 bases from V and 15 bases from J, leaving 11 bases between. This CDR3 is 10 amino acids long. Here the CDR3 reads CSAPSRLLHF. CDR3 sequence (DNA): TGCAGTGCTCCGAGCCGCCTCCTCCACTTT.

The genes are TRBV6-4 and TRBJ2-2; D is ambiguous. The CDR3 runs 15 residues. Per the germline V gene, CDR1 is MRHNA and CDR2 is SNTAGT. Trimming left V 5 bases short and J 4 bases short, with 14 bases between. CDR3: CASSSRSVSTGELFF. DNA of the CDR3: TGTGCCAGCAGTTCCAGGTCCGTATCCACCGGGGAGCTGTTTTTT.

The chain couples TRBV2 to TRBJ1-3; 12 bases map to TRBD1. The CDR3 covers 17 residues. Germline values: CDR1 SNHLY, CDR2 FYNNEI. Germline trimming cut 8 bases from V and 3 bases from J; bases unmatched to any gene: 11. CDR3 sequence reads: CASGLKGDRGHGNTIYF. The CDR3 bases are TGTGCCAGCGGACTCAAAGGGGACAGGGGGCATGGAAACACCATATATTTT.

J is TRBJ1-2 and V is TRBV5-4; tentative D call: TRBD1 (6 bases). CDR3 length: 13 amino acids. Germline CDR1 SGHNT, CDR2 YYREEE (reference sequence). Trimming stripped 4 bases from V and 4 bases from J, with 11 bases between. The CDR3 protein is CASSTDSRYGYTF. The CDR3, as DNA: TGTGCCAGCAGCACGGACAGTCGCTATGGCTACACCTTC.